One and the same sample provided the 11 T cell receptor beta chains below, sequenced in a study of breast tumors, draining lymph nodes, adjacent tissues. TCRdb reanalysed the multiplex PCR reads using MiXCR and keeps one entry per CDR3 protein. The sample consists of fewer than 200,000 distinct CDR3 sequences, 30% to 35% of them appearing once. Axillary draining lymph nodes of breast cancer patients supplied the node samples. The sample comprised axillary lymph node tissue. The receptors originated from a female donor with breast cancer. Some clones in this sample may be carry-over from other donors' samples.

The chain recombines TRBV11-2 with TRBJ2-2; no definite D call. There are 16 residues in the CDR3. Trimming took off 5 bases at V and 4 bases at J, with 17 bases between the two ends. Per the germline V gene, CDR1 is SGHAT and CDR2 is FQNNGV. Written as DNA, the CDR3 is TGTGCCAGCAGCCCAGACCTAGTCATGGTCACCGGGGAGCTGTTTTTT. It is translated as CASSPDLVMVTGELFF.

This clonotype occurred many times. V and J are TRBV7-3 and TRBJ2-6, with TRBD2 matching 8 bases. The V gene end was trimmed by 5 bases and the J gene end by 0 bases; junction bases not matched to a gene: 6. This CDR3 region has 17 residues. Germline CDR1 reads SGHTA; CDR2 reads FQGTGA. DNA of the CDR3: TGTGCCAGCAGCCCACTAGCGGACCTCTCTGGGGCCAACGTCCTGACTTTC. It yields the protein CASSPLADLSGANVLTF. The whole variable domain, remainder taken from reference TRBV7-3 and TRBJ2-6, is GAGVSQTPSNKVTEKGKYVELRCDPISGHTALYWYRQSLGQGPEFLIYFQGTGAADDSGLPNDRFFAVRPEGSVSTLKIQRTERGDSAVYLCASSPLADLSGANVLTFGAGSRLTVL.

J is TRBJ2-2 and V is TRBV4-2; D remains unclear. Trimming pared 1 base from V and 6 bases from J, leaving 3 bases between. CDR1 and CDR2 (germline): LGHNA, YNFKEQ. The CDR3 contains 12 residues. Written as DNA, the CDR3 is TGTGCCAGCAGCCAAGGCTCCGGGGAGCTGTTTTTT. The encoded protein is CASSQGSGELFF.

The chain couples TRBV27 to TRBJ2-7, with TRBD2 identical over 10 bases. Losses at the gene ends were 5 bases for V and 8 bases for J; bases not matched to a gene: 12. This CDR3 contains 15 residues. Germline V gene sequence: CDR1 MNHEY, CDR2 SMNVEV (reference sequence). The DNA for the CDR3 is TGTGCCAGCAGTCCGGGGCTAGCGGGGGTTAAAAAGCAGTACTTC. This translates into CASSPGLAGVKKQYF.

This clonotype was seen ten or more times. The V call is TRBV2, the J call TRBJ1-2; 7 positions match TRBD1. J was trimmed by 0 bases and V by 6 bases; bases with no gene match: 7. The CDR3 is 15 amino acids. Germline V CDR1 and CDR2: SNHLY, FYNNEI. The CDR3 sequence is CASSLQGGANYGYTF. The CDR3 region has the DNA TGTGCCAGCAGCCTGCAGGGGGGAGCTAACTATGGCTACACCTTC.

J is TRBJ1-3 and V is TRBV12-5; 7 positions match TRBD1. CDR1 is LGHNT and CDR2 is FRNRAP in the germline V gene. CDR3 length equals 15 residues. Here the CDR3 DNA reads TGTGCCAGCAGTTCGGGACAGAACTCTGGAAACACCATATATTTT. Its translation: CASSSGQNSGNTIYF.

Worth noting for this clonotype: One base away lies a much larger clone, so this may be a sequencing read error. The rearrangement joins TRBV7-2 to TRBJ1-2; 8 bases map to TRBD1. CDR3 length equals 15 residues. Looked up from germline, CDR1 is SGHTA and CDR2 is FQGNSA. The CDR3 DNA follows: TGTGCCAGCAGCCCAACAGGACAGGGCCTCTATGGCTACCCCTTC. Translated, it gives CASSPTGQGLYGYPF.

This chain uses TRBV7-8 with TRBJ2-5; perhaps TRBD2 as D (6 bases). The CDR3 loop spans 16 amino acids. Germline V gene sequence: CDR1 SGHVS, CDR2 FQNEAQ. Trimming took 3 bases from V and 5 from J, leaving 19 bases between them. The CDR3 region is CASSFTLAGPRETQYF. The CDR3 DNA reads TGTGCCAGCAGCTTTACGCTCGCGGGACCCCGGGAGACCCAGTACTTC.

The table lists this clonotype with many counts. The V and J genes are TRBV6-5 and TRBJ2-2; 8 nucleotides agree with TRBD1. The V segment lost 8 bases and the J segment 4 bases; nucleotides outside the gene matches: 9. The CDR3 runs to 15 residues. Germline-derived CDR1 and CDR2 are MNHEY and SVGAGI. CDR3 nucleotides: TGTGCCAGCCAACCGGCAGACAGGGGCACCGGGGAGCTGTTTTTT. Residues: CASQPADRGTGELFF.

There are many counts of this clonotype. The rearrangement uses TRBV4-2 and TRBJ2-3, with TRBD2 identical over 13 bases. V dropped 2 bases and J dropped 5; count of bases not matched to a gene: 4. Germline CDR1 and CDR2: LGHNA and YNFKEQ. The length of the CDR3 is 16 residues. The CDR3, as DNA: TGTGCCAGCAGCCAAACTAGCGGGGGGGCCATAGATACGCAGTATTTT. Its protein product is CASSQTSGGAIDTQYF.

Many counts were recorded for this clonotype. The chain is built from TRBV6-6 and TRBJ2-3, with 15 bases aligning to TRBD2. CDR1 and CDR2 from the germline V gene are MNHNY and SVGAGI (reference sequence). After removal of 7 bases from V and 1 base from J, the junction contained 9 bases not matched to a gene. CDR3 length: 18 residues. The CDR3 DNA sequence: TGTGCCAGCACCCCGGGACTAGCGGGAGGATACCGCACAGATACGCAGTATTTT. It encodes CASTPGLAGGYRTDTQYF.